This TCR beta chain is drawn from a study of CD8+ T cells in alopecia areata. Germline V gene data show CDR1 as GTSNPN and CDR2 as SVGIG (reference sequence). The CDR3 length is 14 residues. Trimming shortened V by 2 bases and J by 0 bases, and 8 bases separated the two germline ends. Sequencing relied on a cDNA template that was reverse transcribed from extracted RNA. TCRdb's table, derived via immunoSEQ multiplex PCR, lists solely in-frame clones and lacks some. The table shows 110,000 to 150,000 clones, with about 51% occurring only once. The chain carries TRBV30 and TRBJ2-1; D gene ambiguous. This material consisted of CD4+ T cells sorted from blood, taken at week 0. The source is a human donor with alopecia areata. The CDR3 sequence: CAWSTRRSYNEQFF. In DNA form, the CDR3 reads TGTGCCTGGAGTACCCGCCGCTCCTACAATGAGCAGTTCTTC.